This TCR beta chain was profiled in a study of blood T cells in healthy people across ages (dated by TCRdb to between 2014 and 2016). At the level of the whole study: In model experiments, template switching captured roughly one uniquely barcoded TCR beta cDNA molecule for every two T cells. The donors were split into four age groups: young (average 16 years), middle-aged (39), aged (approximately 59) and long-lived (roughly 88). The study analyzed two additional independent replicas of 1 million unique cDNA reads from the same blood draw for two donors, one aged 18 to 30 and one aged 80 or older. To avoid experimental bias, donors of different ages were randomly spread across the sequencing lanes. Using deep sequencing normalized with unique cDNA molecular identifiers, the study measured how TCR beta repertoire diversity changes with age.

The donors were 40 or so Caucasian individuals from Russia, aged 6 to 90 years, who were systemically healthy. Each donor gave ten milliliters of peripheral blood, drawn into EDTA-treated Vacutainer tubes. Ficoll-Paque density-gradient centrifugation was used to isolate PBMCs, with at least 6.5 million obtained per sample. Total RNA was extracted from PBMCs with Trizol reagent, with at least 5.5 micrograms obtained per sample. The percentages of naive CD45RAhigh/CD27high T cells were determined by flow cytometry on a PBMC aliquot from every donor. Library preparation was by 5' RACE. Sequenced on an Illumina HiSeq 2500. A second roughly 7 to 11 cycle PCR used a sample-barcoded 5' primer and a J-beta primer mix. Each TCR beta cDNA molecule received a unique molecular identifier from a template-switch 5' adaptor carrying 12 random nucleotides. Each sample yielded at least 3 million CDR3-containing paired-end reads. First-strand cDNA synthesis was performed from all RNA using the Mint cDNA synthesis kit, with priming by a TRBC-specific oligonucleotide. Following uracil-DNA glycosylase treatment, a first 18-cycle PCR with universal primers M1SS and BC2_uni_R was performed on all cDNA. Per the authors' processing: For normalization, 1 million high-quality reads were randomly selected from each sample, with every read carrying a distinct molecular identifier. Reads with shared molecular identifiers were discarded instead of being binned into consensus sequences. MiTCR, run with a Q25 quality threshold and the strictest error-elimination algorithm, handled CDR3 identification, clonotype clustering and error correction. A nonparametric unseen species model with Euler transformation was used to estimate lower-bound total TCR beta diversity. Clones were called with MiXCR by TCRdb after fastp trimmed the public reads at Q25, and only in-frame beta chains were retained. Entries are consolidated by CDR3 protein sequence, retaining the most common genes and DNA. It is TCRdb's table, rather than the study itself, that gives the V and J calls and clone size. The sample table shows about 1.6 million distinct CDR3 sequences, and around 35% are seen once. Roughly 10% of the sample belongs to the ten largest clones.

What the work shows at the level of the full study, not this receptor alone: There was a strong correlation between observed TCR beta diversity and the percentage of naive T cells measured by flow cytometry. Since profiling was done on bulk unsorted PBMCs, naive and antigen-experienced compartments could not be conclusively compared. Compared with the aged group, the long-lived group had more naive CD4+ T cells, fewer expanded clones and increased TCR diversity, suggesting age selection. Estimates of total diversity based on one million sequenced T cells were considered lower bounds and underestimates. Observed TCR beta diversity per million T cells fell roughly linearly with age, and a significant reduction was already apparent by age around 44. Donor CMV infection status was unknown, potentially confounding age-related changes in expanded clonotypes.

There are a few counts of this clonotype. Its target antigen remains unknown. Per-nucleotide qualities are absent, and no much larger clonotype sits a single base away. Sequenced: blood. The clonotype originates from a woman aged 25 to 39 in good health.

For the CDR3, the sequence is CSARGDSPETQYF. The nucleotides are TGCAGTGCTAGGGGGGACAGCCCAGAGACCCAGTACTTC. This sequence uses TRBV20-1 and TRBJ2-7, with 7 middle bases fitting TRBD1. The end of the DNA is better explained by TRBJ2-5, so the J call may be wrong. Taken from the germline V gene (reference sequence), the CDR1 and CDR2 loops are DFQATT and SNEGSKA. Taken from cysteine to phenylalanine, the CDR3 has 13 residues. The sequence is cut down to CDR3 DNA, 39 bases in frame from base 1.